This T cell receptor (beta chain) was identified in a study of blood T cell repertoires in COVID-19. Study information: The United States, Italy and Spain supplied acute and convalescent COVID-19 samples. PBMCs, B-cell-depleted T cells, or T cells were the source of the cDNA or gDNA that made up the material.

CDR1 and CDR2 (germline): SNHLY, FYNNEI. V dropped 7 bases and J dropped 0 bases, with 9 bases sitting between them. CDR3 length: 13 residues. Authors' methods: Amplification from reference gene primers served as the basis for estimated nucleated cell counts. This table comes from immunoSEQ multiplex PCR, and its TCRdb copy is limited to in-frame clones, with some not included. V, J and clone size reflect that table, while D and trimming were determined from the DNA. The table has some 210,000 clones, around 86% seen once; the top ten hold around 6%. The chain has TRBV2 and TRBJ1-1; D is unresolved. The sample consisted of peripheral blood. The receptor was isolated from a man in his sixties who had recovered from COVID-19. The CDR3 DNA reads TGTGCCAGCATTCGGGAAGTGAACACTGAAGCTTTCTTT. It yields the protein CASIREVNTEAFF.